The clone carrying this T cell receptor (beta chain) was counted only a few times. These data originate in a study of blood T cells in healthy people across ages. The CDR3 has 18 amino acids. V lost 0 bases, J lost 1 base, and 18 bases lay in between. Per germline, CDR1 MGHRA and CDR2 YSYEKL. The authors ran a second PCR of about 7 to 11 cycles using a sample-barcoded 5' primer and a J-beta primer mix. One entry per CDR3 protein results from TCRdb running MiXCR on the 5' RACE reads. The table records 800,000 or so distinct CDR3 sequences, around 25% of them present only once. Separately, the same data were catalogued under a study of T cells of mothers and their children. That paper states: Researchers put all of the extracted RNA into cDNA synthesis, using around 1.5 ug per 15 ul.

The chain employs TRBV4-1 and TRBJ2-5; D possibly corresponds to TRBD1 (5 bases). The clonotype comes from a boy aged 5-17 years in good health. Sequenced: blood. The CDR3 is CASSQDAIGVVIQETQYF. CDR3 DNA sequence: TGCGCCAGCAGCCAAGATGCCATAGGGGTGGTTATCCAAGAGACCCAGTACTTC.